These 18 T cell receptor beta chains share one sample of origin, sequenced in a study of pediatric ulcerative colitis (dated by TCRdb to between 2019 and 2020). The method was the immunoSEQ multiplex PCR assay. The clones in this table, taken by TCRdb from immuneACCESS, are in-frame only. Not every clone is retained; where verified, under half of the shortfall comes from an unresolved V gene, and the cause of the rest is unknown. The sample table lists 20,000 or so clones, 71% of them with a count of one. The ten top clones hold roughly 16% of the sample. One to two pinch biopsies were taken from the rectum for research during colonoscopy. The sequenced sample consisted of gut tissue. These receptors were obtained from a boy aged 5-17 years with severe ulcerative colitis.

V gene TRBV2 combines with J gene TRBJ2-6; tentative D call: TRBD1 (5 bases). Germline values: CDR1 SNHLY, CDR2 FYNNEI. V gave up 6 bases and J gave up 1 base, with 10 bases separating them. CDR3 size: 15 residues. CDR3 sequence: CASRPQGSGANVLTF. The CDR3 DNA reads TGTGCCAGCAGGCCCCAGGGATCTGGGGCCAACGTCCTGACTTTC.

This clone was counted only a few times. This chain uses TRBV6-5 with TRBJ2-4; D call uncertain. CDR3 length equals 16 residues. V was shortened by 2 bases and J by 0 bases, with 11 bases between the two germline ends. CDR1 and CDR2 (germline): MNHEY, SVGAGI. The CDR3 protein is CASSYPKEVAKNIQYF. The CDR3 coding sequence is TGTGCCAGCAGTTACCCGAAAGAGGTAGCCAAAAACATTCAGTACTTC.

V usage is TRBV4-3 and J usage is TRBJ1-1; 7 nucleotides align to TRBD1. The CDR3 is 14 amino acids. The trim removed 1 base at V and 4 bases at J, leaving 3 bases unmatched. CDR1 is LGHNA and CDR2 is YSLEER in the germline V gene. CDR3 coding DNA: TGCGCCAGCAGCCAAGTTTCAGGGGGCACTGAAGCTTTCTTT. As protein: CASSQVSGGTEAFF.

The chain recombines TRBV5-5 with TRBJ2-5, with D perhaps TRBD2 (5 bases). V lost 4 bases and J 4 bases, leaving 11 bases between the germline ends. CDR3 length: 13 amino acids. The germline gives CDR1 SGHKS, CDR2 YYEKEE (reference sequence). CDR3 loop: CASSPGSGETQYF. As DNA, the CDR3 is TGTGCCAGCAGCCCTGGGAGTGGAGAGACCCAGTACTTC.

The V call is TRBV2, the J call TRBJ1-2; TRBD1 agrees at 8 bases. This CDR3 is 14 amino acids long. In germline, CDR1 is SNHLY, CDR2 FYNNEI. Unmatched junction bases numbered 1, after V lost 3 bases and J lost 1 base. The CDR3 protein is CASSDTGGNYGYTF. As DNA, the CDR3 is TGTGCCAGCAGTGACACAGGGGGTAACTATGGCTACACCTTC.

The gene calls are TRBV2 and TRBJ1-6, with D unresolved. With 4 bases removed from V and 5 bases from J, the gap between germline ends came to 12 bases. CDR1 is SNHLY, CDR2 FYNNEI, per germline. This CDR3 is 15 amino acids long. The CDR3 reads CASSGRALHNSPLHF. In DNA form, the CDR3 reads TGTGCCAGCAGTGGGAGAGCCCTACATAATTCACCCCTCCACTTT.

The V gene is TRBV28, the J gene TRBJ2-7; TRBD2 might be the D (5 bases). Germline CDR1 reads MDHEN; CDR2 reads SYDVKM. V was trimmed by 5 bases and J by 7 bases, leaving 15 bases between them. The CDR3 length is 13 residues. Here the CDR3 reads CASSTLGVGEQYF. CDR3 bases: TGTGCCAGCAGTACCCTCGGGGTCGGGGAGCAGTACTTC.

V is TRBV6-1 and J is TRBJ1-3; no definite D call. V was clipped by 8 bases and J by 4 bases, with 9 bases between them. Germline V lookup: CDR1 MNHNS, CDR2 SASEGT. This CDR3 comprises 12 residues. The CDR3 DNA sequence: TGTGCCAGCTCCGTGCGGGGAAACACCATATATTTT. Translating it yields CASSVRGNTIYF.

With regard to this clone: Other DNA sequences in this sample translate to the same CDR3. The chain carries TRBV18 and TRBJ2-7; 8 bases map to TRBD1. The CDR3 covers 13 residues. Trimming at V came to 6 bases and at J to 5 bases, leaving 6 bases not matched to a gene. Germline CDR1 and CDR2: KGHSH and LQKENI. The CDR3 spells CASSRQGNDEQYF. The CDR3 coding sequence is TGTGCCAGCTCGCGACAGGGGAACGACGAGCAGTACTTC.

This clone appeared a single time. The J gene is TRBJ1-6, the V gene TRBV5-4, with D maybe TRBD1 (5 bases). The CDR3 runs 15 residues. The V gene lost 3 bases and the J gene lost 4 bases, with 11 bases spanning the gap. Germline V CDR1 and CDR2: SGHNT, YYREEE (reference sequence). DNA for the CDR3: TGTGCCAGCAGCTGGGGGGAGGTTTATAATTCACCCCTCCACTTT. Translation gives CASSWGEVYNSPLHF.

V usage is TRBV18 and J usage is TRBJ2-7; D is possibly TRBD2 (6 bases). V was shortened by 3 bases and J by 3 bases, with 15 bases between the two germline ends. The CDR3 has 15 residues. Looked up from germline, CDR1 is KGHSH and CDR2 is LQKENI. CDR3 nucleotide sequence: TGTGCCAGCTCACCCCCAGGTAGCGGCTACTACGAGCAGTACTTC. Protein: CASSPPGSGYYEQYF.

This clone came up once. In nucleotides, the CDR3 is TGTGCCCGCGGAGGAGGGGGAAAACTGTTTTTT. Translating it yields CARGGGGKLFF. The chain couples TRBV30 to TRBJ1-4; perhaps TRBD1 as D (6 bases). The CDR3 is made up of 11 amino acids. Germline CDR1 GTSNPN, CDR2 SVGIG (reference sequence). Trimming cost V 8 bases and J 10 bases, with 14 bases left between them.

The genes are TRBV9 and TRBJ2-3; D is undetermined. Germline V gene data show CDR1 as SGDLS and CDR2 as YYNGEE. The CDR3 totals 14 residues. The V end lost 3 bases, the J end lost 7 bases, and 15 bases lay between the germline ends. The CDR3 is CASSAHHTLNTQYF. The DNA of the CDR3 is TGTGCCAGCAGCGCCCACCATACCCTGAATACGCAGTATTTT.

CDR3 amino acids: CASSPIVNTEAFF. CDR3 bases: TGTGCCAGCAGCCCCATTGTGAACACTGAAGCTTTCTTT. This chain joins TRBV27 and TRBJ1-1; D is undetermined. Trimming stripped 6 bases from V and 0 bases from J, with 8 bases between. This CDR3 has 13 amino acids. Germline loops: CDR1 MNHEY, CDR2 SMNVEV (reference sequence).

This clone ranks as medium-sized. The V call is TRBV6-4, the J call TRBJ2-3; D uncertain. V was trimmed by 2 bases and J by 2 bases, leaving 5 bases between them. CDR1 is MRHNA, CDR2 SNTAGT, per germline. The length of the CDR3 is 13 residues. The CDR3 region has the DNA TGTGCCAGCAGTGACAAGGACACAGATACGCAGTATTTT. This encodes CASSDKDTDTQYF.

Remarks on this clone: The junction does not match germline at one end; this may be a read error. V usage is TRBV23-1 and J usage is TRBJ1-2; D is unclear. TRBV23-1 is classed as an ORF, of uncertain function. This CDR3 region has 12 residues. The CDR3 loop reads CASSQDSGGYTF. DNA for the CDR3: TGTGCCAGCAGCCAAGATTCCGGCGGCTACACCTTC.

The chain couples TRBV7-6 to TRBJ2-2; 7 bases map to TRBD1. This CDR3 comprises 14 residues. Germline V gives CDR1 SGHVS, CDR2 FNYEAQ. V lost 5 bases to trimming and J lost 9 bases; unmatched junction nucleotides: 9. CDR3 sequence: CASSPGQVLRELFF. The CDR3 bases are TGTGCCAGCAGCCCAGGACAGGTGTTGAGGGAGCTGTTTTTT. The variable domain in full, completed from reference TRBV7-6 and TRBJ2-2, reads GAGVSQSPRYKVTKRGQDVALRCDPISGHVSLYWYRQALGQGPEFLTYFNYEAQQDKSGLPNDRFSAERPEGSISTLTIQRTEQRDSAMYRCASSPGQVLRELFFGEGSRLTVL.

This clone has more than one count but fewer than ten. The chain joins TRBV29-1 to TRBJ2-7; the D gene is possibly TRBD1 (5 bases). V lost 5 bases, J lost 3 bases, and 17 bases lay in between. The CDR3 loop spans 14 amino acids. CDR1 is SQVTM, CDR2 ANQGSEA, per germline. The CDR3 protein is CSVKGFMASYEQYF. Here the CDR3 DNA reads TGCAGCGTTAAGGGGTTCATGGCAAGCTACGAGCAGTACTTC.